The 15 T cell receptor beta chains reported below all come from one sample, sequenced in a study of T cells in Graves' hyperthyroidism and ophthalmopathy. RNA transcripts yielded amplified TCR beta CDR3 regions. The HTBI set primed first-round TCR CDR3 RT-PCR. A single record per CDR3 protein comes from TCRdb applying MiXCR to the multiplex PCR reads. The repertoire includes fewer than 700,000 distinct CDR3 sequences, around 15% of them detected once, and approximately 3.8% sits in the top ten. Material for sequencing was blood. These receptors all stem from a woman aged 25 to 39 with Graves' hyperthyroidism.

Many counts were recorded for this clonotype. The J gene is TRBJ2-2, the V gene TRBV30, with unresolved D. The CDR3 runs 16 residues. V dropped 3 bases and J dropped 1 base, with 15 bases sitting between them. The V gene's germline CDR1 is GTSNPN and CDR2 SVGIG (reference sequence). The CDR3 is CAWSESPHLNTGELFF. DNA for the CDR3: TGTGCCTGGAGCGAAAGCCCACACTTGAACACCGGGGAGCTGTTTTTT. Drawing the rest from reference TRBV30 and TRBJ2-2, the complete variable domain is SQTIHQWPATLVQPVGSPLSLECTVEGTSNPNLYWYRQAAGRGLQLLFYSVGIGQISSEVPQNLSASRPQDRQFILSSKKLLLSDSGFYLCAWSESPHLNTGELFFGEGSRLTVL.

This clonotype was observed many times. The chain carries TRBV19 and TRBJ2-1; D remains unclear. The CDR3 covers 13 residues. Germline lookup yields CDR1 LNHDA and CDR2 SQIVND (reference sequence). Trimming pared 6 bases from V and 2 bases from J, leaving 8 bases between. The CDR3 region has the DNA TGTGCCAGTAGCCCGGCCCCCTACAATGAGCAGTTCTTC. Protein sequence: CASSPAPYNEQFF.

This clonotype was observed a few times. The rearrangement uses TRBV4-2 and TRBJ1-3, with D unresolved. Germline V CDR1 and CDR2: LGHNA, YNFKEQ. Trimming pared 0 bases from V and 1 base from J, leaving 4 bases between. The CDR3 runs to 14 residues. The CDR3 spells CASSQDWSGNTIYF. The CDR3 DNA reads TGTGCCAGCAGCCAAGATTGGTCTGGAAACACCATATATTTT.

This clonotype has more than one count but fewer than ten. This sequence joins TRBV7-2 and TRBJ2-7; 8 bases map to TRBD2. This CDR3 is 15 amino acids long. Germline V gene lookup returns CDR1 SGHTA and CDR2 FQGNSA. Trimming took 5 bases from V and 5 from J; bases not matched to a gene: 11. The CDR3 loop reads CASSRVSGTDNEQYF. The DNA of the CDR3 is TGTGCCAGCAGCCGGGTTAGCGGGACTGACAACGAGCAGTACTTC.

This clonotype came up many times. The rearrangement joins TRBV12-3 or TRBV12-4 to TRBJ1-4; TRBD1 aligns across 10 bases. This CDR3 region has 16 residues. V dropped 6 bases and J dropped 6; count of bases not matched to a gene: 10. This CDR3 is CASSRRDRGSYEKLFF. For the CDR3, the DNA is TGTGCCAGCAGCCGGAGGGACAGGGGTTCATATGAAAAACTGTTTTTT.

This clonotype showed up many times. This chain joins TRBV2 and TRBJ1-1; D remains ambiguous. The germline V and J ends were trimmed by 2 bases and 5 bases, with 6 bases remaining between them. The CDR3 is made up of 12 amino acids. CDR1 and CDR2 from the germline V gene are SNHLY and FYNNEI. The CDR3 loop is CASSELGTEAFF. In DNA form, the CDR3 reads TGTGCCAGCAGTGAATTGGGGACTGAAGCTTTCTTT. The full variable domain, completed using reference TRBV2 and TRBJ1-1, is EPEVTQTPSHQVTQMGQEVILRCVPISNHLYFYWYRQILGQKVEFLVSFYNNEISEKSEIFDDQFSVERPDGSNFTLKIRSTKLEDSAMYFCASSELGTEAFFGQGTRLTVV.

The V and J genes are TRBV19 and TRBJ2-6; no firm D call. In germline, CDR1 is LNHDA, CDR2 SQIVND (reference sequence). This CDR3 is 15 amino acids long. V lost 3 bases and J 2 bases, leaving 8 bases between the germline ends. Here the CDR3 reads CASSIGFPGANVLTF. The CDR3, as DNA: TGTGCCAGTAGTATTGGGTTTCCTGGGGCCAACGTCCTGACTTTC.

Of note for this clonotype: The junction does not match germline at one end; this may be a read error. The chain employs TRBV6-1 and TRBJ1-1; tentatively, D is TRBD1 (5 bases). CDR1 is MNHNS and CDR2 is SASEGT in the germline V gene. The CDR3 spans 14 residues. The CDR3 DNA follows: TGTGCCAGCAGAGAAGCGGCGGGGGGCACTGAAGCTTTCTTT. Its translation is CASREAAGGTEAFF.

This clonotype was seen many times. The chain has TRBV30 and TRBJ1-1, with 8 bases identical to TRBD1. This CDR3 is built from 12 residues. CDR1 and CDR2 from the germline V gene are GTSNPN and SVGIG (reference sequence). The V and J ends lost 5 bases and 6 bases, in that order; junction bases with no gene match: 5. CDR3 protein: CAWGQGFAEAFF. For the CDR3, the DNA is TGTGCCTGGGGACAGGGTTTCGCTGAAGCTTTCTTT.

This clonotype was detected a few times. The chain joins TRBV6-5 to TRBJ2-7; 7 bases map to TRBD2. The CDR3 runs to 15 residues. Germline V CDR1 and CDR2: MNHEY, SVGAGI. V was clipped by 2 bases and J by 2 bases; unmatched bases: 6. The chain's CDR3 is CASSYAPSGTYEQYF. For the CDR3, the DNA is TGTGCCAGCAGTTACGCTCCTAGCGGCACCTACGAGCAGTACTTC.

This clonotype was detected only a few times. The genes are TRBV3-1 and TRBJ2-2; tentatively, D is TRBD1 (5 bases). Germline V gives CDR1 LGHDT, CDR2 YNNKEL (reference sequence). The ends were cut back, 0 bases at V and 6 bases at J, with 14 bases in the middle. The CDR3 is 16 residues long. The CDR3 region is CASSQEGRAGSGELFF. In DNA, the CDR3 is TGTGCCAGCAGCCAAGAGGGCAGGGCCGGGTCCGGGGAGCTGTTTTTT.

This clonotype was observed a few times. This chain joins TRBV2 and TRBJ2-1; the match to TRBD2 covers 8 bases. This CDR3 is built from 15 residues. V shed 7 bases, J shed 6 bases, and the junction held 11 bases outside the gene matches. Germline values: CDR1 SNHLY, CDR2 FYNNEI. This CDR3 is CASIQTSGPFNEQFF. The DNA of the CDR3 is TGTGCCAGCATCCAAACTAGCGGCCCCTTCAATGAGCAGTTCTTC.

The chain employs TRBV4-3 and TRBJ2-1, with 8 nucleotides matching TRBD2. CDR3 size: 15 residues. Trimming removed 0 bases from V and 9 bases from J; junction bases left unmatched: 7. Germline CDR1 is LGHNA and CDR2 is YSLEER. In DNA form, the CDR3 reads TGCGCCAGCAGCCAAGATCCAGCGGGAGTAGGTGAGCAGTTCTTC. Protein sequence: CASSQDPAGVGEQFF.

This clonotype was found a few times. The rearrangement uses TRBV29-1 and TRBJ2-7; a possible D gene is TRBD1 (5 bases). This CDR3 has 15 residues. Trimming shortened V by 3 bases and J by 3 bases, and 18 bases separated the two germline ends. CDR1 is SQVTM and CDR2 is ANQGSEA in the germline V gene. This CDR3 is CSVESQVGWGYEQYF. DNA of the CDR3: TGCAGCGTTGAGTCACAGGTGGGATGGGGCTACGAGCAGTACTTC.

V usage is TRBV7-3 and J usage is TRBJ2-1; D is uncertain. Germline V gene sequence: CDR1 SGHTA, CDR2 FQGTGA. The CDR3 runs to 15 residues. V dropped 5 bases and J dropped 7 bases, with 18 bases sitting between them. In DNA, the CDR3 is TGTGCCAGCAGCCCCCCAAAGAGCTTGGGTAATGAGCAGTTCTTC. It encodes CASSPPKSLGNEQFF. Based on the CDR3 plus reference TRBV7-3 and TRBJ2-1, the full variable domain is GAGVSQTPSNKVTEKGKYVELRCDPISGHTALYWYRQSLGQGPEFLIYFQGTGAADDSGLPNDRFFAVRPEGSVSTLKIQRTERGDSAVYLCASSPPKSLGNEQFFGPGTRLTVL.